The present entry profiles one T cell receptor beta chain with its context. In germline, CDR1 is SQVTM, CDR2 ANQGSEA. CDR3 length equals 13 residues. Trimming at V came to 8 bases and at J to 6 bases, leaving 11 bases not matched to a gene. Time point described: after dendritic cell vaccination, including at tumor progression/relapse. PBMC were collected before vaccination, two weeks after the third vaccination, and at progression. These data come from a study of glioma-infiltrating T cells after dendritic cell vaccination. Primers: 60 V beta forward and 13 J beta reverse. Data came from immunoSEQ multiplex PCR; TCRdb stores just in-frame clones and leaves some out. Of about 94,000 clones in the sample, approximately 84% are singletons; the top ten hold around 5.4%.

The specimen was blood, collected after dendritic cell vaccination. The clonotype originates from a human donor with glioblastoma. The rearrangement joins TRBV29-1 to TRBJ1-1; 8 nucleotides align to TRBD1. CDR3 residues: CSSRTGSGAEAFF. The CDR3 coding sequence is TGCAGCTCACGGACAGGGTCTGGCGCTGAAGCTTTCTTT.